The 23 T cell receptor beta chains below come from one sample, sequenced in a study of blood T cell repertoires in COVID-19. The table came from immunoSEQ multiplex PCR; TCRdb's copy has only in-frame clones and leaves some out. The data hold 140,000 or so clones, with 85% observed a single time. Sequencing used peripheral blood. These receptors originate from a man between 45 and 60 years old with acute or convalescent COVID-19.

The CDR3 bases are TGTGCCAGCAGTATCACAGGGGCTAACTATGGCTACACCTTC. Translating it yields CASSITGANYGYTF. V is TRBV6-2 or TRBV6-3 and J is TRBJ1-2, with TRBD1 identical over 7 bases. Germline loops: CDR1 MNHEY, CDR2 SVGEGT. V was pared by 5 bases and J by 0 bases, with 3 bases of the junction left unmatched. The CDR3 is made up of 14 amino acids.

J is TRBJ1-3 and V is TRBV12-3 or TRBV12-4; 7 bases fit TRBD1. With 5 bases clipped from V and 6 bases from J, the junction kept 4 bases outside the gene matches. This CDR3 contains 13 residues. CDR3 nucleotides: TGTGCCAGCAGTCCCCAGGGGGAAAACACCATATATTTT. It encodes CASSPQGENTIYF.

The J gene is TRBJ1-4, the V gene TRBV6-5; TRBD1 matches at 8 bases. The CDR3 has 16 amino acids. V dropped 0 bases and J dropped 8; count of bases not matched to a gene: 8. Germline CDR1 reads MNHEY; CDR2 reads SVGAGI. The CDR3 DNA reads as TGTGCCAGCAGTTACTCCCCGGGGACAGGAAGGGAAAAACTGTTTTTT. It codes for CASSYSPGTGREKLFF.

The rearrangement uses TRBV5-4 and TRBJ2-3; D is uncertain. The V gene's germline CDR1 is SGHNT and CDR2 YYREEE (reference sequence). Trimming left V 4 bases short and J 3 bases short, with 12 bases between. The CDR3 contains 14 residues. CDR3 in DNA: TGTGCCAGCAGCCGAGAATCGAGGACAGATACGCAGTATTTT. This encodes CASSRESRTDTQYF.

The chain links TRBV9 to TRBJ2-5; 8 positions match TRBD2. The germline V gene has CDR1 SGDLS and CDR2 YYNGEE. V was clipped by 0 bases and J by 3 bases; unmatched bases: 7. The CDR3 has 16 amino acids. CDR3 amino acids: CASSVGGSGVKETQYF. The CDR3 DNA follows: TGTGCCAGCAGCGTAGGAGGTAGCGGGGTCAAAGAGACCCAGTACTTC.

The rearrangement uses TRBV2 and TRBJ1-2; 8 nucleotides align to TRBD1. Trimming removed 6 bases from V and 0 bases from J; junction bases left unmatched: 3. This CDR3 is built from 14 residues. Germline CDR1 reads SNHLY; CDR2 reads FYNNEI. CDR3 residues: CASRGQAPNYGYTF. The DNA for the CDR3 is TGTGCCAGCAGGGGACAGGCGCCTAACTATGGCTACACCTTC. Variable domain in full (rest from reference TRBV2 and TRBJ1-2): EPEVTQTPSHQVTQMGQEVILRCVPISNHLYFYWYRQILGQKVEFLVSFYNNEISEKSEIFDDQFSVERPDGSNFTLKIRSTKLEDSAMYFCASRGQAPNYGYTFGSGTRLTVV.

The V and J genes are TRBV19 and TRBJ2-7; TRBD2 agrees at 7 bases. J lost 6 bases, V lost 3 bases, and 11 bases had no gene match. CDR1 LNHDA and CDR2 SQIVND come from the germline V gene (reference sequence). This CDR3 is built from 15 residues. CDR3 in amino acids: CASSMGGERTSEQYF. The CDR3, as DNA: TGTGCCAGTAGTATGGGAGGGGAAAGAACGAGCGAGCAGTACTTC.

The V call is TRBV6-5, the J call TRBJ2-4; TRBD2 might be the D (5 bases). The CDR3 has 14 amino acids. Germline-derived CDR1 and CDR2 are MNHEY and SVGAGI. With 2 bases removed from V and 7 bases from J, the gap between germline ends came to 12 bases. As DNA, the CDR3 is TGTGCCAGCAGTTACGACTATAGGGAGAACATTCAGTACTTC. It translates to CASSYDYRENIQYF.

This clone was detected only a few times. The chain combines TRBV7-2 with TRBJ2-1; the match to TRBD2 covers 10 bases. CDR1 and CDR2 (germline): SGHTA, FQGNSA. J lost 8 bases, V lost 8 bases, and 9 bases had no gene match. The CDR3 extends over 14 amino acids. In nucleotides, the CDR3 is TGTGCCAGCGCCACTAGCGGGAACGAGTATGAGCAGTTCTTC. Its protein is CASATSGNEYEQFF. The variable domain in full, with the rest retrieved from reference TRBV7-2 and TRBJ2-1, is GAGVSQSPSNKVTEKGKDVELRCDPISGHTALYWYRQSLGQGLEFLIYFQGNSAPDKSGLPSDRFSAERTGGSVSTLTIQRTQQEDSAVYLCASATSGNEYEQFFGPGTRLTVL.

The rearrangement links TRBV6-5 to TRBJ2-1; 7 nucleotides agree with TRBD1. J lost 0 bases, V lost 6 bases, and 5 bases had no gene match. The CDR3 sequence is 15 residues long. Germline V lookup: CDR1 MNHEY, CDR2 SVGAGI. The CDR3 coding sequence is TGTGCCAGCAGCGGACAGGCGAGCTCCTACAATGAGCAGTTCTTC. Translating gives CASSGQASSYNEQFF.

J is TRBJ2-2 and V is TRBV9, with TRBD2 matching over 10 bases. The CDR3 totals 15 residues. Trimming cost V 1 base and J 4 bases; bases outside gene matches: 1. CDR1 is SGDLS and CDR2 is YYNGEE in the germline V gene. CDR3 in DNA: TGTGCCAGCAGCGTAAGGACTAGCGGCACCGGGGAGCTGTTTTTT. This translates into CASSVRTSGTGELFF.

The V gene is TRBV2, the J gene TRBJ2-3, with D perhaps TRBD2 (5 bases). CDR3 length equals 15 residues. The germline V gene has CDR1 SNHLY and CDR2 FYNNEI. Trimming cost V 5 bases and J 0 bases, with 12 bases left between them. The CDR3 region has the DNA TGTGCCAGCAGTTCGGACTTGGCTAGCACAGATACGCAGTATTTT. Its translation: CASSSDLASTDTQYF.

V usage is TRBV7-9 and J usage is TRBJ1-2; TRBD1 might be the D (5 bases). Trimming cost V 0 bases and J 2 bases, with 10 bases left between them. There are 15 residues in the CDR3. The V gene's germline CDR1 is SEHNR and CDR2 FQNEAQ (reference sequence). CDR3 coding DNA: TGTGCCAGCAGCTTAGCAGGGGAACTAAACTATGGCTACACCTTC. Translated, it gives CASSLAGELNYGYTF.

CDR3 loop: CATSDSTGAGYTF. CDR3 DNA sequence: TGTGCCACCAGTGATTCGACGGGTGCTGGCTACACCTTC. This rearrangement joins TRBV24-1 to TRBJ1-2; D remains ambiguous. Germline loops: CDR1 KGHDR, CDR2 SFDVKD. Trimming removed 2 bases from V and 7 bases from J, with 10 bases in between. The CDR3 spans 13 residues.

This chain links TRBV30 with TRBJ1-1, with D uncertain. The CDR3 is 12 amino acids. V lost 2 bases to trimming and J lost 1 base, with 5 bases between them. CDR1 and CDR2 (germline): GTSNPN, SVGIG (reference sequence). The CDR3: CAWSLANTEAFF. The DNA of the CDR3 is TGTGCCTGGAGTTTGGCGAACACTGAAGCTTTCTTT.

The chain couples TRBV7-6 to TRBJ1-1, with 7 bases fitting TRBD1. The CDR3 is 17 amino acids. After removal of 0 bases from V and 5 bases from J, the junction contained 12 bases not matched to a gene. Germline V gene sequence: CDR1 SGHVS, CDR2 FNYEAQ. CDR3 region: CASSLARSTGVRTEAFF. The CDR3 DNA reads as TGTGCCAGCAGCTTAGCCAGGTCAACAGGGGTGAGAACTGAAGCTTTCTTT.

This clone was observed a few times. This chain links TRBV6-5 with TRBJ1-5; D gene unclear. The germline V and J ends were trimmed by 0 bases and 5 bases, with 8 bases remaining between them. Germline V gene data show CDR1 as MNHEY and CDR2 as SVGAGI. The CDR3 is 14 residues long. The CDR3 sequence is CASSYSAFYQPQHF. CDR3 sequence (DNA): TGTGCCAGCAGTTACTCGGCCTTCTATCAGCCCCAGCATTTT.

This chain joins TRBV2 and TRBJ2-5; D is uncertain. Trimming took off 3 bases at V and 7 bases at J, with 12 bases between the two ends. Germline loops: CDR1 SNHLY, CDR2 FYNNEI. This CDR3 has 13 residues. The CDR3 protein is CASSDGQVGTQYF. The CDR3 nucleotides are TGTGCCAGCAGTGATGGGCAGGTTGGGACCCAGTACTTC.

The CDR3 DNA reads as TGTGCCAGTAGTATACCCCCCAGGGGAGCGTCTGGAAACACCATATATTTT. This gives the protein CASSIPPRGASGNTIYF. The J gene is TRBJ1-3, the V gene TRBV19, with D possibly matching TRBD1 (6 bases). The CDR3 extends over 17 amino acids. Germline assignment: CDR1 LNHDA and CDR2 SQIVND (reference sequence). V lost 2 bases, J lost 1 base, and 15 bases lay in between. The full variable domain, in which reference TRBV19 and TRBJ1-3 provide the parts outside the CDR3, is DGGITQSPKYLFRKEGQNVTLSCEQNLNHDAMYWYRQDPGQGLRLIYYSQIVNDFQKGDIAEGYSVSREKKESFPLTVTSAQKNPTAFYLCASSIPPRGASGNTIYFGEGSWLTVV.

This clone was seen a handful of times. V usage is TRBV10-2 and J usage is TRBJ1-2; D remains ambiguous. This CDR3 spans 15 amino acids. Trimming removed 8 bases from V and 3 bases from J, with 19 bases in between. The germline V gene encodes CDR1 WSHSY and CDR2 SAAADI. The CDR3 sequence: CASGVGVYGDYGYTF. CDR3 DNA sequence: TGCGCCAGCGGTGTCGGGGTATATGGTGACTATGGCTACACCTTC.

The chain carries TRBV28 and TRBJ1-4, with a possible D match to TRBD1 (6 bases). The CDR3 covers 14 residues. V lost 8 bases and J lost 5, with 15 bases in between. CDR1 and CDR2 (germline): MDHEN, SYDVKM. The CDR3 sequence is CASGWGGLNEKLFF. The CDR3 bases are TGTGCCAGCGGATGGGGGGGCCTAAATGAAAAACTGTTTTTT.

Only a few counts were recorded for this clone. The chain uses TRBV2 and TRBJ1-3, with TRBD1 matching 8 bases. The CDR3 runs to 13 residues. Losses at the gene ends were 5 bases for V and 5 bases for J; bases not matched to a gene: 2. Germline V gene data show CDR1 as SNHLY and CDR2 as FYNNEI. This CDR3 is CASSRDRRNTIYF. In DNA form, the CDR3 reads TGTGCCAGCAGTAGGGACAGGCGAAACACCATATATTTT.

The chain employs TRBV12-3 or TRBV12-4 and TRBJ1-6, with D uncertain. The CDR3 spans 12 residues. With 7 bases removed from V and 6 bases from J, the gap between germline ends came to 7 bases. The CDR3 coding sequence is TGTGCCAGCAAAAACAGTAATTCACCCCTCCACTTT. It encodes CASKNSNSPLHF.